The entry below describes one T cell receptor (beta chain). The antigen remains unidentified. The data derive from a study of T cells after posttransplantation cyclophosphamide. Points from the study as a whole: Blood and skin or GI T cell repertoires showed limited TRB overlap. After PTCy, TRB diversity resembled that of CNI/methotrexate controls.

This table comes from immunoSEQ multiplex PCR, and its TCRdb copy is limited to in-frame clones, with some not included. Seen here are 45,000 to 60,000 clones, around 94% observed once, and the top ten hold less than 3.5%. Germline values: CDR1 MDHEN, CDR2 SYDVKM. Deletions cut 5 bases from V and 0 bases from J, with 9 bases between. This CDR3 region has 14 residues. The V and J genes are TRBV28 and TRBJ2-3, with D maybe TRBD1 (6 bases). This TCR was recovered from a woman in her forties or fifties in good health and a related stem cell transplant donor. Material: PBMCs. The CDR3 region is CASSPGQSTDTQYF. The CDR3 DNA reads as TGTGCCAGCAGTCCGGGACAAAGCACAGATACGCAGTATTTT.